This TCR beta chain was observed in a study of CD8 T cells in ankylosing spondylitis (dated by TCRdb to 2016 to 2017). Broadly, across the study: T cell receptor beta repertoires were profiled in healthy donors and ankylosing spondylitis patients so that disease-linked TCR variants could be found. The full study cohort was made up of 20 to 25 ankylosing spondylitis patients and more than 90 healthy donors. Peripheral blood samples were taken, and synovial fluid was additionally collected from ankylosing spondylitis patients.

Synovial fluid samples were matched to blood samples from the same ankylosing spondylitis patients. Broad study findings and their caveats: A CD8+ phenotype was shown by the disease-linked clones, which were found at relatively low frequencies in peripheral blood. Blood from ankylosing spondylitis patients appeared to be characterized by a TCR beta motif composed of 7 to 9 highly homologous amino acid variants. The disease-linked clones were reported to be significantly enriched in matched synovial fluid samples from ankylosing spondylitis patients. Some motif variants had previously been reported in the synovial fluid and blood of reactive arthritis patients, which suggests shared mechanisms of disease initiation.

According to the germline V gene (reference sequence), CDR1 reads DFQATT and CDR2 reads SNEGSKA. The junction carries 11 bases between V and J, which are trimmed by 1 base and 2 bases respectively. From the cysteine through the phenylalanine, the CDR3 covers 14 amino acids. Only CDR3 DNA remains: 42 bases, in frame from the first base. Sequencer: Illumina HiSeq 2500. Quantitative 5'-RACE with molecular barcodes was the method used to prepare the TCR beta libraries. The authors' analysis ran thus. To identify disease-linked TCR variants, a new computational method was used, one built on a probabilistic model of VDJ rearrangement. Starting from the raw public reads, TCRdb applied fastp trimming at Q25, assembled clones with MiXCR and retained in-frame beta chains. A single entry per CDR3 protein holds the most common genes and DNA from its merged rows. These V and J calls derive from TCRdb rather than the authors' analysis. The sample has roughly 150,000 distinct CDR3 sequences on record, approximately 32% of them singletons. About 5.5% of the sample rests with the top ten.

Notes on this clonotype: No antigen is known for it. Base qualities are not at hand, and no much larger clone is one base apart.

Input material: synovial fluid, either unsorted or a sorted T cell fraction (not recorded which). The V and J segments used are TRBV20-1 and TRBJ2-5, with the D segment possibly TRBD1 or TRBD2, each aligning over 5 bases. This receptor was obtained from a male donor with ankylosing spondylitis. The base sequence is TGCAGTGCTAGAGTCGGGACGCATCAAGAGACCCAGTACTTC. Its protein product is CSARVGTHQETQYF.